The clone carrying this T cell receptor (beta chain) occurred a few times. Its antigen is not identified. With a J-beta primer mix and a sample-barcoded 5' primer, a second PCR ran about 6 to 11 cycles. CDR3-containing paired-end reads numbering at least 2.5 million came from each sample. TCRdb ran MiXCR on the 5' RACE reads and lists one entry per CDR3 protein. The sample records about 940,000 distinct CDR3 sequences, 48% being singletons. The data are from a study of blood T cells in healthy people across ages. Trimming removed 0 bases from V and 1 base from J, with 8 bases in between. The CDR3 extends over 15 amino acids. CDR1 MNHEY and CDR2 SVGEGT come from the germline V gene. Overall study findings and caveats: Unknown CMV status may confound age-related changes in expanded clones.

Each sample provided at least 5.5 micrograms of extracted total RNA. The sequence was collected from a man aged 30 to 39 in good health. The sequenced sample consisted of blood. The chain links TRBV6-2 or TRBV6-3 to TRBJ2-3; D not certain. CDR3 region: CASSYSYAGTDTQYF. The CDR3 nucleotides read TGTGCCAGCAGTTACTCGTATGCCGGCACAGATACGCAGTATTTT.